This T cell receptor beta chain was documented in a study of T cells in Graves' hyperthyroidism and ophthalmopathy. General study results and limits: The majority of expanded thyroid clonotypes above 0.001 also appeared in blood. Before onset, ophthalmopathy was predicted by the model a median around 6 months earlier.

Turning to this clonotype: Its antigen is not known.

The CDR3 totals 14 residues. Germline CDR1 ENHRY, CDR2 SYGVKD. V gave up 2 bases and J gave up 7 bases, with 14 bases separating them. RNA transcripts provided the source from which TCR beta CDR3 regions were amplified. TCR CDR3 regions were first amplified by RT-PCR with HTBI primers. From the multiplex PCR reads, TCRdb called clonotypes with MiXCR, one entry per CDR3 protein. The sample lists a few hundred thousand distinct CDR3 sequences, roughly 20% occurring once. The rearrangement uses TRBV10-3 and TRBJ1-1, with D perhaps matching TRBD1 (5 bases). Sequencing input: blood. The TCR originated in a man younger than 35 with Graves' hyperthyroidism. The CDR3 DNA reads TGTGCCATCAGTGAGAGGACGACAGCGGGTGAAGCTTTCTTT. Translated, it gives CAISERTTAGEAFF.